The clone carrying this T cell receptor beta chain was recorded many times. Its antigen is not identified. TCRdb re-analysed the 5' RACE reads in MiXCR, keeping a single row per CDR3 protein. The data hold around 250,000 distinct CDR3 sequences, with around 10% observed a single time. The data stem from a study of CD8 T cells in ankylosing spondylitis. Study-level findings and limits: Existing reports had already noted some motif variants in reactive arthritis synovial fluid and blood. A CD8+ phenotype characterized the disease-linked clones, which were relatively rare in peripheral blood. Blood of patients with ankylosing spondylitis appeared to be characterized by a TCR beta motif of seven or eight highly homologous variants.

Sequencing was done on a sample of blood, either unsorted or a sorted T cell fraction (not recorded which). This clonotype was sampled from a male donor with ankylosing spondylitis or in good health (not recorded which).

CDR3: CSARDLDRGPDEQYF. The CDR3 region has the DNA TGCAGTGCTAGAGATTTGGACAGGGGTCCGGACGAGCAGTACTTC. The genes are TRBV20-1 and TRBJ2-7; TRBD1 agrees at 9 bases. J was trimmed by 5 bases and V by 0 bases; bases with no gene match: 8. The CDR3 runs 15 residues. CDR1 is DFQATT, CDR2 SNEGSKA, per germline (reference sequence).